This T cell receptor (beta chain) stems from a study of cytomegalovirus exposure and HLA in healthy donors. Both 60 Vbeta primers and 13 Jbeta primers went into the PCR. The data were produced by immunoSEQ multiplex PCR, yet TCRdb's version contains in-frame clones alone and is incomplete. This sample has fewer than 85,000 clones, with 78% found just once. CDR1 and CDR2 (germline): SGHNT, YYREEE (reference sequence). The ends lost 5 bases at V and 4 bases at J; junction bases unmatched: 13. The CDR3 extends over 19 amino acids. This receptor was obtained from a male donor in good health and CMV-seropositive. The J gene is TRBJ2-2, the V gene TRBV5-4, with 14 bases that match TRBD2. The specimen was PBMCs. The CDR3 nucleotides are TGTGCCAGCAGTCACCCCGGGACTAGCGGGAGTAGTGTCACCGGGGAGCTGTTTTTT. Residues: CASSHPGTSGSSVTGELFF.